Each of the 10 T cell receptor beta chains below was sequenced from the same sample in a study of T cells in Graves' hyperthyroidism and ophthalmopathy. It was RNA transcripts that yielded the amplified TCR beta CDR3 regions. First-round RT-PCR of the TCR CDR3 relied on the HTBI primer set. TCRdb redid the calling of the multiplex PCR reads with MiXCR, one entry per CDR3 protein. This sample carries around 620,000 distinct CDR3 sequences, approximately 44% of them seen once, and the ten largest clones take roughly 20%. The sample was peripheral blood or thyroid tissue (not recorded which). The receptors were gathered from an adult woman with Graves' disease, either hyperthyroidism or ophthalmopathy (not recorded which).

This sequence joins TRBV20-1 and TRBJ2-2, with TRBD2 identical over 8 bases. J gave up 1 base and V 6 bases, and 4 bases lay outside the gene matches. CDR3 length: 14 amino acids. Germline V CDR1 and CDR2: DFQATT, SNEGSKA (reference sequence). The CDR3 sequence is CSAKREMNTGELFF. Written as DNA, the CDR3 is TGCAGTGCGAAGCGGGAGATGAACACCGGGGAGCTGTTTTTT.

This clonotype was seen only a few times. The J gene is TRBJ1-6, the V gene TRBV20-1, with TRBD1 matching over 11 bases. The CDR3 runs 15 residues. The germline V gene encodes CDR1 DFQATT and CDR2 SNEGSKA (reference sequence). Germline trimming cut 6 bases from V and 4 bases from J; bases unmatched to any gene: 5. The CDR3 DNA reads TGCAGTGCCAGGACAGGGGGCGCGTATAATTCACCCCTCCACTTT. Encoded protein: CSARTGGAYNSPLHF.

The chain recombines TRBV20-1 with TRBJ2-5; D is uncertain. Trimming cost V 1 base and J 2 bases, with 11 bases left between them. The V gene's germline CDR1 is DFQATT and CDR2 SNEGSKA (reference sequence). This CDR3 has 14 amino acids. In DNA, the CDR3 is TGCAGTGCTAGAGCCTGGCGGATGCAAGAGACCCAGTACTTC. Encoded protein: CSARAWRMQETQYF.

The chain couples TRBV5-1 to TRBJ1-3; the match to TRBD1 covers 7 bases. From germline, CDR1 is SGHRS and CDR2 YFSETQ. The CDR3 is 17 residues long. The V segment lost 4 bases and the J segment 8 bases; nucleotides outside the gene matches: 18. CDR3: CASSDPTGVGYGYTIYF. The CDR3 nucleotides are TGCGCCAGCAGCGATCCCACAGGGGTCGGCTATGGCTACACCATATATTTT.

This clonotype showed up many times. The chain employs TRBV7-9 and TRBJ1-1; D may be TRBD1 (5 bases). V lost 3 bases and J 1 base, leaving 15 bases between the germline ends. CDR1 and CDR2 from the germline V gene are SEHNR and FQNEAQ (reference sequence). This CDR3 spans 16 amino acids. The CDR3 DNA follows: TGTGCCAGCAGCTTCACGGTGAGGAGGGGGAACACTGAAGCTTTCTTT. Translation gives CASSFTVRRGNTEAFF.

This clonotype was seen once. This rearrangement joins TRBV20-1 to TRBJ1-5; D not resolved. CDR1 and CDR2 from the germline V gene are DFQATT and SNEGSKA (reference sequence). CDR3 size: 12 residues. V was cut by 3 bases and J by 6 bases, with 9 bases left in between. The CDR3 DNA reads TGCAGTGCTAGTGATCGAGGTCAGCCCCAGCATTTT. This translates into CSASDRGQPQHF.

In this sample, this clonotype is medium-sized (0.01 to 0.1%). The chain carries TRBV5-1 and TRBJ1-2, with a possible D match to TRBD1 (5 bases). This CDR3 is 12 amino acids long. Germline V CDR1 and CDR2: SGHRS, YFSETQ. The ends were cut back, 4 bases at V and 2 bases at J, with 6 bases in the middle. The CDR3 DNA reads TGCGCCAGCAGCCCAGGGAACTATGGCTACACCTTC. It codes for CASSPGNYGYTF.

The V gene is TRBV7-3, the J gene TRBJ2-7; 7 nucleotides match TRBD1. CDR1 SGHTA and CDR2 FQGTGA come from the germline V gene. Unmatched junction bases numbered 5, after V lost 6 bases and J lost 6 bases. The CDR3 runs to 12 residues. CDR3 nucleotide sequence: TGTGCCAGCAGTCCACAGGGGATCGAGCAGTACTTC. Translated, it gives CASSPQGIEQYF.

There are many counts of this clonotype. The gene calls are TRBV10-2 and TRBJ2-7; 7 bases match TRBD2. This CDR3 is 17 amino acids long. CDR1 is WSHSY, CDR2 SAAADI, per germline. Trimming cost V 8 bases and J 7 bases; bases outside gene matches: 23. The CDR3 DNA reads as TGCGCCAGCTATGGGAACAAGCGCGGGAGAAAACTGGGGGAGCAGTACTTC. It yields the protein CASYGNKRGRKLGEQYF.

This clonotype was recorded many times. J is TRBJ2-7 and V is TRBV11-2, with 8 bases aligning to TRBD1. V was pared by 6 bases and J by 0 bases, with 4 bases of the junction left unmatched. Germline lookup yields CDR1 SGHAT and CDR2 FQNNGV. The CDR3 length is 14 residues. The DNA for the CDR3 is TGTGCCAGCAGGGCCGGGACAGGCTCCTACGAGCAGTACTTC. This translates into CASRAGTGSYEQYF.